This TCR beta chain was captured by sequencing in a study of T cell responses to AZD1222 COVID-19 vaccine. Overall study context: Pooling was applied to second doses at about 4 or about 12 weeks.

Study-level findings and limits: Only five to seven AZD1222 recipients were seropositive at baseline. Of spike-specific TCRs, nearly half reportedly target regions left unmutated in variants.

The sample holds a few counts of this clone. The antigen remains unidentified. Using immunoSEQ multiplex PCR, the repertoire was profiled, and TCRdb retains in-frame clones only, with some absent. The data contain 80,000 or so clones, around 90% of them singletons. The TCR originated in an adult in good health. The sample was peripheral blood, taken on day 0 of AZD1222 vaccination.

In DNA, the CDR3 is TGTGCCAGCAGCTTGGAGGCTAGCGGCTCCTACAATGAGCAGTTCTTC. This translates into CASSLEASGSYNEQFF. V is TRBV5-8 and J is TRBJ2-1, with 7 bases aligning to TRBD2. The V gene's germline CDR1 is SGHTS and CDR2 YDEGEE. This CDR3 contains 16 residues. V dropped 0 bases and J dropped 0; count of bases not matched to a gene: 3. The variable domain in full, completed from reference TRBV5-8 and TRBJ2-1, reads EAGVTQSPTHLIKTRGQQATLRCSPISGHTSVYWYQQALGLGLQFLLWYDEGEERNRGNFPPRFSGRQFPNYSSELNVNALELEDSALYLCASSLEASGSYNEQFFGPGTRLTVL.